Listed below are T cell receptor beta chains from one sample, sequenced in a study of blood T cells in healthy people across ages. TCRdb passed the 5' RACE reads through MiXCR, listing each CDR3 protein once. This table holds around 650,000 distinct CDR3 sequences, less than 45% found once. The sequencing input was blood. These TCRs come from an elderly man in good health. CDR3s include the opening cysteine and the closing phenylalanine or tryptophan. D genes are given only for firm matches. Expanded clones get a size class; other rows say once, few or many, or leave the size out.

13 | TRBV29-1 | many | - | CSLRGQGRDTQYF
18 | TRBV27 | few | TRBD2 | CASRVTSGRAPLSDEQYF
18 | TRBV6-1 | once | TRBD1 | CASTDPGGTGGSKNSQYF
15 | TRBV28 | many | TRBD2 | CASSSTSGRGDTQYF
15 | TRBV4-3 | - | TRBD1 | CASSPTGTGGNGQFF
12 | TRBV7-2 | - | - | CASSSYGYGYTF
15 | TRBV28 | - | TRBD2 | CASSHPGLVTYEQYF
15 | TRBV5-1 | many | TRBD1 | CASSLGQVGSYEQYF
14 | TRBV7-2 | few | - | CASTSTGGGYEQYF
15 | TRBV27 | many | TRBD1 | CASSPQDRDLYGYTF
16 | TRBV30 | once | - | CAWRPVGAGTNQPQHF
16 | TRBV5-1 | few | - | CASSSEGPPTYNEQFF
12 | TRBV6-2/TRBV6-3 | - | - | CASRDYPYEQYF
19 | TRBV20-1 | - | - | CSARDKGRLGLSSTDTQYF
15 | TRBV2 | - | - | CASSEEEGAQETQYF
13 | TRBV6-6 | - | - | CASRDGTGTEQYF
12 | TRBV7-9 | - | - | CASIPRGTGQFF
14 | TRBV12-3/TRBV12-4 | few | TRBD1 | CASSQGQVNSPLHF
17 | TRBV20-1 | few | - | CSARDRGGEGGIYGYTF
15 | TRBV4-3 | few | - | CASSQEIGDHNEQYF
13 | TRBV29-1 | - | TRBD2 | CSARTSGRDTQYF
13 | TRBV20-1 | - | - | CSALGPGNEKLFF
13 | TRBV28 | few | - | CASSSGQLDTQYF
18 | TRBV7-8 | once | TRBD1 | CASSFKSRQGINTGELFF
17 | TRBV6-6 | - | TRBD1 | CASRDRDRGKVRTEAFF
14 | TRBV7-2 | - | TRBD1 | CASSRGQGGKTQYF
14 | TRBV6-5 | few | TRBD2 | CASSRAGGTYEQYF
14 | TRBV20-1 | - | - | CSAATQGSYNEQFF
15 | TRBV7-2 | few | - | CASSLGSGSSGEQYF
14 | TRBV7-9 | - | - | CASSLDAYQETQYF
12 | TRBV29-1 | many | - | CSVEYAQETQYF
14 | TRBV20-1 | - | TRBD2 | CSARFGGARDTQYF
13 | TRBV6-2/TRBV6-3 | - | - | CASNTGTEKAQYF
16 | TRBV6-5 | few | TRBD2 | CASSYSSSGVNNEQFF
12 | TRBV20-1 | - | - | CSGVDLSYEQYF
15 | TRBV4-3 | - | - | CASSQAYLSSYEQYF
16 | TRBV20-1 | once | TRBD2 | CSALGLAGVGSNEQFF
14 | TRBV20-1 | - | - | CSTRGPGAPYEQYF
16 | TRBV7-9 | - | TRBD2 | CASSSPGLAGSYEQYF
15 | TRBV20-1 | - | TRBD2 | CSARPLAGGSYEQYF
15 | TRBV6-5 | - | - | CASSSSVTIPYEQYF
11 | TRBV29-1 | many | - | CSVGPGDAQYF
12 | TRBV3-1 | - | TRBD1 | CASRQGSNALHF
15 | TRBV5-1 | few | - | CASSARTVSYNEQFF
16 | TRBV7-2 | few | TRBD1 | CASSTNPGQGGNEQFF
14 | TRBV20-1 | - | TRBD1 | CSAADRASNQPQHF
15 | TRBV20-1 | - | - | CSARDFTATNEKLFF